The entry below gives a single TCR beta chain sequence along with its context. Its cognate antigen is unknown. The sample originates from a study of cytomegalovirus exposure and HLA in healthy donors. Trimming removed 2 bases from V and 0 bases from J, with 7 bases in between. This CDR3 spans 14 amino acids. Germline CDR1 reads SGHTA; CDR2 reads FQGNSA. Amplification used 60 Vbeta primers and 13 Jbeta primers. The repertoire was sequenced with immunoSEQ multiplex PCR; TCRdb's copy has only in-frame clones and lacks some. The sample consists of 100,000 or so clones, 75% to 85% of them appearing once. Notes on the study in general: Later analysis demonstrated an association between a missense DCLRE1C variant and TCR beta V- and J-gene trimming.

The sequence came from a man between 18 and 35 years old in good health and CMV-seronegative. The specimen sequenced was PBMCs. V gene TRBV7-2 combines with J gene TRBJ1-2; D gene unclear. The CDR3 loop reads CASSLTDTNYGYTF. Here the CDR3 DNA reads TGTGCCAGCAGCTTAACAGATACTAACTATGGCTACACCTTC. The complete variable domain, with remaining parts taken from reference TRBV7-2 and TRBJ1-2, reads GAGVSQSPSNKVTEKGKDVELRCDPISGHTALYWYRQSLGQGLEFLIYFQGNSAPDKSGLPSDRFSAERTGGSVSTLTIQRTQQEDSAVYLCASSLTDTNYGYTFGSGTRLTVV.